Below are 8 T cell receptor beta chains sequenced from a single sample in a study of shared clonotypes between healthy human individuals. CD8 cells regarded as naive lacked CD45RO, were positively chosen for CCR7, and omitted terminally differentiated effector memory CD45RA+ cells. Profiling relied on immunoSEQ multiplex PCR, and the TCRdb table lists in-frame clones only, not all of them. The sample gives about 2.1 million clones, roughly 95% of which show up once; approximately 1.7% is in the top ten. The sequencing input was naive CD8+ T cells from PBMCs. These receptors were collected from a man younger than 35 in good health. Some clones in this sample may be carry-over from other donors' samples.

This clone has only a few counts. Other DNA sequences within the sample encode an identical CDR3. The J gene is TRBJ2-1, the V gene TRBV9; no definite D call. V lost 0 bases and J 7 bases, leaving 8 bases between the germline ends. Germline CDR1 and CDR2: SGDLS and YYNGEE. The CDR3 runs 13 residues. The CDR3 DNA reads TGTGCCAGCAGCGTAGCACCGGGTAATGAGCAGTTCTTC. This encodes CASSVAPGNEQFF.

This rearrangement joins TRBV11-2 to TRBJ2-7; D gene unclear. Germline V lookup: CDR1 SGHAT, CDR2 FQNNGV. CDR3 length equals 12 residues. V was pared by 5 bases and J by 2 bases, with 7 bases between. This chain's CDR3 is CASSHETYEQYF. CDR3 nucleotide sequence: TGTGCCAGCAGCCATGAAACCTACGAGCAGTACTTC.

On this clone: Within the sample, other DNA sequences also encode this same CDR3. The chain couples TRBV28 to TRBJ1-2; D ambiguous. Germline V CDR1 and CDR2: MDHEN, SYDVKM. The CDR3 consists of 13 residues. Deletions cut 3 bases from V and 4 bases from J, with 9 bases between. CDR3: CASSFGWGYGYTF. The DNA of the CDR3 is TGTGCCAGCAGTTTTGGGTGGGGCTATGGCTACACCTTC.

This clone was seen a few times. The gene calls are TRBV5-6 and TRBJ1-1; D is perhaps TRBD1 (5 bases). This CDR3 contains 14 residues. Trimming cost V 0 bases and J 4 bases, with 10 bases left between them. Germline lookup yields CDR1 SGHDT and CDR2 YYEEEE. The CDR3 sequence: CASSLDRWSTEAFF. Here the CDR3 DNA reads TGTGCCAGCAGCTTGGACAGGTGGAGCACTGAAGCTTTCTTT.

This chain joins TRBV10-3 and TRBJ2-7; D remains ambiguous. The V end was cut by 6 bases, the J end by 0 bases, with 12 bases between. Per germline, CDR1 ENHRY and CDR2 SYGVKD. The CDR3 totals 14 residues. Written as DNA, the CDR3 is TGTGCCATCAGCGAATTCGACAACTCCTACGAGCAGTACTTC. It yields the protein CAISEFDNSYEQYF.

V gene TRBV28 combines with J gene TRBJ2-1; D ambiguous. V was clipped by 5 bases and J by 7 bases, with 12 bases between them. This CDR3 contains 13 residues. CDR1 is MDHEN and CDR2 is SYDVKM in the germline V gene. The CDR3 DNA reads TGTGCCAGCAGTCAATTTCCATCAAATGAGCAGTTCTTC. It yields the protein CASSQFPSNEQFF.

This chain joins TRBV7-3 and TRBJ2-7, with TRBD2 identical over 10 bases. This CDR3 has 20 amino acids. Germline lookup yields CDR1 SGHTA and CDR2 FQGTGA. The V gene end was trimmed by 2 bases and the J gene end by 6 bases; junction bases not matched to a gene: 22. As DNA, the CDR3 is TGTGCCAGCAGCTTACTAAGCGGGAGGGCCTGGCTTAATCGTGGCCCCGAGCAGTACTTC. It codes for CASSLLSGRAWLNRGPEQYF.

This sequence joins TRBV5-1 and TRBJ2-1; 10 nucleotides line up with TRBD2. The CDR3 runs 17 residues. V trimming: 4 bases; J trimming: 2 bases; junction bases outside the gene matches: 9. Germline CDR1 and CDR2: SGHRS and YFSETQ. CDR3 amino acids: CASSIGLAEGAYNEQFF. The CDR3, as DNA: TGCGCCAGCAGCATAGGACTAGCGGAGGGGGCCTACAATGAGCAGTTCTTC.